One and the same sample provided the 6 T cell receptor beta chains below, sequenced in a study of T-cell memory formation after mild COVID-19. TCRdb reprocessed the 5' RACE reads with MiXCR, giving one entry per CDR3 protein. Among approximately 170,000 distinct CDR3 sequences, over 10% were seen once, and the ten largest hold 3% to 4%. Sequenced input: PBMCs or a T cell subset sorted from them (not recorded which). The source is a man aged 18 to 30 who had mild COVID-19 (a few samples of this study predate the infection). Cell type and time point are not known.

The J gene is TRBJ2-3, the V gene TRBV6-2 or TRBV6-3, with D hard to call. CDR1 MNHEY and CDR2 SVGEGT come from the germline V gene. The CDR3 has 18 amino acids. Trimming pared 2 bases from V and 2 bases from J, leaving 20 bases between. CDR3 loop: CASSYTRPGRKATDTQYF. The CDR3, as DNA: TGTGCCAGCAGTTACACCCGCCCGGGCCGAAAAGCCACAGATACGCAGTATTTT.

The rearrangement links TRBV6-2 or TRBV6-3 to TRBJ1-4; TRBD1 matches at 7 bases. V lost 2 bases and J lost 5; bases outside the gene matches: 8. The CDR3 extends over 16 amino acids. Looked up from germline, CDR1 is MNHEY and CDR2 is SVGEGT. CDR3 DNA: TGTGCCAGCAGTTACCCCTACCGGGACAGAAATGAAAAACTGTTTTTT. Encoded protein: CASSYPYRDRNEKLFF.

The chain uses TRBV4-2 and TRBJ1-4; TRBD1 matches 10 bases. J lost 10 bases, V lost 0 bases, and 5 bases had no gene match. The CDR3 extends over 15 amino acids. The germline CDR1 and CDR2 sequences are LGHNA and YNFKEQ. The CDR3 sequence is CASSQERTGGVKLFF. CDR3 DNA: TGTGCCAGCAGCCAAGAAAGGACAGGGGGAGTAAAACTGTTTTTT.

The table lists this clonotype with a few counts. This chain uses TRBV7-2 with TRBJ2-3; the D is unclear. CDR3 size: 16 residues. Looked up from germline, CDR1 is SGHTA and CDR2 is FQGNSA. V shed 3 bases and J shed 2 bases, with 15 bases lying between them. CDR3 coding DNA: TGTGCCAGCAGCTTGGGCACAGATTATTTCACAGATACGCAGTATTTT. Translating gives CASSLGTDYFTDTQYF.

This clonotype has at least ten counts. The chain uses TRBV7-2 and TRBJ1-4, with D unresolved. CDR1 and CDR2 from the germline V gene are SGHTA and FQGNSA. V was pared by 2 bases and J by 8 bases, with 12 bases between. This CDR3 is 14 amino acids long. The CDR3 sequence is CASSLMEGGEKLFF. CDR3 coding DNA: TGTGCCAGCAGCTTAATGGAGGGAGGAGAAAAACTGTTTTTT.

The CDR3 loop reads CASSFGGSHSPLHF. The CDR3, as DNA: TGTGCCAGCAGCTTCGGGGGATCCCATTCACCCCTCCACTTT. J is TRBJ1-6 and V is TRBV5-5; possibly TRBD1 for D (5 bases). Trimming cost V 2 bases and J 8 bases, with 11 bases left between them. The CDR3 length is 14 residues. The germline V gene encodes CDR1 SGHKS and CDR2 YYEKEE (reference sequence).